The 5 T cell receptor beta chains in this list originate from one sample, sequenced in a study of blood T cell repertoires in COVID-19. Clones were read by immunoSEQ multiplex PCR, and TCRdb kept only the in-frame ones, dropping some. The table shows approximately 200,000 clones, with 84% occurring only once. The sequencing input was peripheral blood. The receptor source for this set is a woman aged 80 or over with COVID-19, enrolled during active disease.

The chain combines TRBV19 with TRBJ1-2; 10 bases agree with TRBD1. V shed 5 bases and J 4 bases; nucleotides not matched to a gene: 4. There are 14 residues in the CDR3. Germline V gene sequence: CDR1 LNHDA, CDR2 SQIVND (reference sequence). The CDR3 loop is CASSATGGIYGYTF. Here the CDR3 DNA reads TGTGCCAGTAGTGCGACAGGGGGCATCTATGGCTACACCTTC. Full variable domain (outside the CDR3, taken from reference TRBV19 and TRBJ1-2): DGGITQSPKYLFRKEGQNVTLSCEQNLNHDAMYWYRQDPGQGLRLIYYSQIVNDFQKGDIAEGYSVSREKKESFPLTVTSAQKNPTAFYLCASSATGGIYGYTFGSGTRLTVV.

This clone was counted between two and nine times. This rearrangement joins TRBV5-6 to TRBJ1-1, with D tentatively TRBD1 (5 bases). In germline, CDR1 is SGHDT, CDR2 YYEEEE. The CDR3 is 13 residues long. Between the trimmed V and J ends, which lost 4 bases and 1 base, there was a span of 8 bases. Here the CDR3 reads CASSPQGNTEAFF. CDR3 coding DNA: TGTGCCAGCAGCCCTCAGGGGAACACTGAAGCTTTCTTT.

This clone was seen a handful of times. The rearrangement uses TRBV7-9 and TRBJ2-3; D is ambiguous. The CDR3 totals 12 residues. CDR1 is SEHNR, CDR2 FQNEAQ, per germline (reference sequence). CDR3 in amino acids: CAAGGTQDTQYF. CDR3 bases: TGTGCAGCAGGTGGAACTCAGGATACGCAGTATTTT.

This chain links TRBV9 with TRBJ2-2; TRBD2 is a possible D gene (5 bases). The CDR3 sequence is 15 residues long. The V gene's germline CDR1 is SGDLS and CDR2 YYNGEE. V was cut by 4 bases and J by 1 base, with 11 bases left in between. The chain's CDR3 is CASSKLGVNTGELFF. For the CDR3, the DNA is TGTGCCAGCAGCAAATTGGGAGTGAACACCGGGGAGCTGTTTTTT. The full variable domain, in which reference TRBV9 and TRBJ2-2 provide the parts outside the CDR3, is DSGVTQTPKHLITATGQRVTLRCSPRSGDLSVYWYQQSLDQGLQFLIQYYNGEERAKGNILERFSAQQFPDLHSELNLSSLELGDSALYFCASSKLGVNTGELFFGEGSRLTVL.

This chain joins TRBV6-5 and TRBJ2-7; the D gene is possibly TRBD1 (5 bases). V lost 7 bases and J 6 bases, leaving 10 bases between the germline ends. The CDR3 is 11 residues long. The germline V gene has CDR1 MNHEY and CDR2 SVGAGI. CDR3 sequence: CASIGASEQYF. The CDR3, as DNA: TGTGCCAGCATTGGGGCCAGCGAGCAGTACTTC.